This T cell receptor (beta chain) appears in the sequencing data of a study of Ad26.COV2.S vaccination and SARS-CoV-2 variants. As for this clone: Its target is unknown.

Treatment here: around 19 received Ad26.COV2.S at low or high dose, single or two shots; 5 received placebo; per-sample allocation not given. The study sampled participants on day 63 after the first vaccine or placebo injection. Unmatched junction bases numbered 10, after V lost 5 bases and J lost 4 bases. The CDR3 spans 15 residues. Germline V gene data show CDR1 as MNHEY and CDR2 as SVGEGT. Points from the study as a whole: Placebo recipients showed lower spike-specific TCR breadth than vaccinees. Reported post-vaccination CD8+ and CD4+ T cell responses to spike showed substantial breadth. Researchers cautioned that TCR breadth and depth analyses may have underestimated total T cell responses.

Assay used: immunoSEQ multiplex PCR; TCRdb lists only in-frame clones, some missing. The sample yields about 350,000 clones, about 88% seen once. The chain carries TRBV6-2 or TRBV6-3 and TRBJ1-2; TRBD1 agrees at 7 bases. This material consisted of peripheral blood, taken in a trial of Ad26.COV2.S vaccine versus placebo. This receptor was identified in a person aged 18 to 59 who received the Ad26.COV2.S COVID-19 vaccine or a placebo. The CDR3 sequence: CASSPIDRDAYGYTF. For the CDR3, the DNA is TGTGCCAGCAGTCCAATCGACAGGGATGCCTATGGCTACACCTTC.